This TCR beta chain was recorded in a study of shared clonotypes between healthy human individuals. For the study at large: Three plates each covered CD4 naive and memory; CD8 naive two, CD8 memory one. Study-level results: Clonotypes that were shared across a handful of donors made up approximately 5% of naive CD4 clonotypes.

Sequencing was performed with immunoSEQ multiplex PCR; in TCRdb, only in-frame clones are kept and a portion is missing. The sample contains 1,500,000 or so clones, approximately 98.5% of which appear only once. As concerns this clone: Its antigen remains unknown. A junction end diverges from the germline sequence, so it may reflect a read error. This specimen includes other DNA sequences encoding the same CDR3.

The V gene's germline CDR1 is SGHRS and CDR2 YFSETQ. The CDR3 is 14 amino acids. V gene TRBV5-1 combines with J gene TRBJ2-3; a possible D gene is TRBD2 (6 bases). This TCR came from a man aged 25 to 45 in good health. Specimen: naive CD4+ T cells sorted from blood. Specified subset: CD45RA+ positively selected. Written as DNA, the CDR3 is TGCGCTAGCAACAGCGGGCCTAGCACAGATACGCAGTATTTT. Encoded protein: CASNSGPSTDTQYF.